The clone carrying this T cell receptor (beta chain) was observed a few times. These data belong to a study of blood T cells in healthy people across ages. Germline CDR1 is MDHEN and CDR2 is SYDVKM. This CDR3 comprises 16 residues. V trimming: 4 bases; J trimming: 1 base; junction bases outside the gene matches: 5. A J-beta primer mix and a sample-barcoded 5' primer were used in a second PCR of roughly 6 to 11 cycles. TCRdb re-called the 5' RACE reads through MiXCR, storing one row per CDR3 protein. Of about 900,000 distinct CDR3 sequences in the sample, 55% to 65% were seen once. Each sample yielded at least 6 million isolated PBMCs.

The chain joins TRBV28 to TRBJ2-3; TRBD2 aligns across 10 bases. The receptor's source is a man aged 25-45 years in good health. The sequenced sample consisted of blood. In DNA, the CDR3 is TGTGCCAGCAGTTCCGCCGGGACTAGCGGCACAGATACGCAGTATTTT. Residues: CASSSAGTSGTDTQYF.